This T cell receptor (beta chain) appears in the sequencing data of a study of T-cell reconstitution after alpha-beta-depleted transplantation in children. Study results and caveats: Diversity and T-cell counts at one year after transplant derived mostly from new T cells. TCRbeta diversity was high at day 60 in some patients (a result of surviving recipient T cells and thymic progenitors). Where alpha-beta T cells came from about two months after transplant was reportedly several hundred expanded graft clones.

As it was prepared, the TCRbeta library received unique molecular identifiers. TCRdb recomputed calls from the PCR reads with MiXCR, one row per CDR3 protein. The sample includes over 150,000 distinct CDR3 sequences, about 7% seen only once; the top ten take 5% to 6.5%. This clonotype was observed many times. Its matching antigen is unknown. Germline V gene lookup returns CDR1 SGHTA and CDR2 FQGNSA. The V and J ends lost 4 bases and 9 bases, in that order; junction bases with no gene match: 2. The length of the CDR3 is 13 residues. The chain is built from TRBV7-2 and TRBJ2-1, with 11 bases lining up with TRBD1. The sample was PBMCs, taken before TCRalphabeta/CD19-depleted stem cell transplant. The receptor was isolated from a boy younger than 10 with acute lymphoblastic leukemia, due to receive a stem cell transplant. The CDR3 DNA reads as TGTGCCAGCAGCTGGGGGACAGGGGGTGAGCAGTTCTTC. It is translated as CASSWGTGGEQFF.